The T cell receptor beta chain described here comes from a study of blood T cell repertoires in COVID-19. Study in general: Spain, Italy and the United States supplied samples that represented acute and convalescent COVID-19.

J was trimmed by 2 bases and V by 2 bases; bases with no gene match: 5. The V gene's germline CDR1 is MDHEN and CDR2 SYDVKM. This CDR3 is 17 amino acids long. A Seattle source enrolled patients during active infection and followed them longitudinally. Using immunoSEQ multiplex PCR, the repertoire was profiled, and TCRdb retains in-frame clones only, with some absent. The sample includes under 250,000 clones, 86% of them seen just once. The sample taken for sequencing was peripheral blood. This TCR was recovered from a woman older than 75 with COVID-19, enrolled during active disease. The genes are TRBV28 and TRBJ2-1; TRBD1 agrees at 11 bases. The CDR3 coding sequence is TGTGCCAGCAGTTTAGGACGGGACAGGGGGACCTACAATGAGCAGTTCTTC. Translating gives CASSLGRDRGTYNEQFF.